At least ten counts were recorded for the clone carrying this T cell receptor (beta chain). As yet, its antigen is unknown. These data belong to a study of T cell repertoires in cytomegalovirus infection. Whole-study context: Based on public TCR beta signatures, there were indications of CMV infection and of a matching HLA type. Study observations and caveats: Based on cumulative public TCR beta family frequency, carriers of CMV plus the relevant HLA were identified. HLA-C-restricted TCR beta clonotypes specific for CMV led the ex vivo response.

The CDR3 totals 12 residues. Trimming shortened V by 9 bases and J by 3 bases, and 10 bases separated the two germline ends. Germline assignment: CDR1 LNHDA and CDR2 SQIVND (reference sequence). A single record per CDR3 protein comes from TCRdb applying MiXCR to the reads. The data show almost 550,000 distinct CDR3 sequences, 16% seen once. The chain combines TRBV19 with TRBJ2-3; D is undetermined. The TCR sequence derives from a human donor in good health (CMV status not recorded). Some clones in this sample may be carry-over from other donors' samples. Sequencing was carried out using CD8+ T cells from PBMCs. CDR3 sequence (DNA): TGTGCCAGCAGCATCTCAACAGATACGCAGTATTTT. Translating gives CASSISTDTQYF.